A selection of T cell receptor beta chains follows, all from one sample in a study of T cell responses to AZD1222 COVID-19 vaccine. Measured with immunoSEQ multiplex PCR; TCRdb has only the in-frame clones, and not every one. The repertoire consists of more than 150,000 clones, with about nine tenths occurring once and the leading ten covering approximately 1.8%. Sequenced material: peripheral blood, taken on day 0 of AZD1222 vaccination. The receptors originated from an adult in good health. Both conserved end residues are part of each CDR3.

j_gene | v_gene | CDR3aa
TRBJ1-2 | TRBV12-3/TRBV12-4 | CASSEGVYGYTF
TRBJ1-4 | TRBV15 | CATSSTGVAEKLFF
TRBJ2-5 | TRBV18 | CASSPTIQAGVQQETQYF
TRBJ2-5 | TRBV19 | CASVSGGSKTQYF
TRBJ1-5 | TRBV27 | CASSLLGTGNQPQHF
TRBJ2-1 | TRBV9 | CASSVGTLAGQKGEQFF
TRBJ1-2 | TRBV14 | CASSQDHQGTSYTF
TRBJ1-1 | TRBV9 | CASSVEGSPEAFF
TRBJ2-5 | TRBV7-2 | CASSLGSGQVLETQYF
TRBJ1-3 | TRBV6-6 | CASSVLGGASGNTIYF
TRBJ1-1 | TRBV4-2 | CASSQVTRETEAFF
TRBJ2-2 | TRBV5-6 | CASRRQGIGELFF
TRBJ1-4 | TRBV25-1 | CASSIGGTANEKLFF
TRBJ2-5 | TRBV5-1 | CASSLASQLWETQYF
TRBJ2-5 | TRBV29-1 | CSVSLETQYF
TRBJ2-7 | TRBV5-1 | CASSFFSGSGYEQYF
TRBJ2-7 | TRBV10-1 | CASSDDRDSYEQYF
TRBJ1-2 | TRBV24-1 | CATSDLANGYTF
TRBJ2-2 | TRBV27 | CASSSRPGELFF
TRBJ1-5 | TRBV28 | CASRKARQGPNSNQPQHF
TRBJ1-1 | TRBV10-3 | CAITSRGEGTEAFF
TRBJ1-5 | TRBV28 | CASSLGRDRNQPQHF
TRBJ2-5 | TRBV19 | CASSIGGTTQETQYF
TRBJ2-7 | TRBV27 | CASSFSGNSYEQYF
TRBJ1-5 | TRBV10-3 | CAISDFGGRGQPQHF
TRBJ1-5 | TRBV2 | CASSLHQGYNQPQHF